This section outlines one T cell receptor (beta chain) sequence together with its context. Its specificity is not known. The data derive from a study of cytomegalovirus exposure and HLA in healthy donors. CDR1 is LNHDA, CDR2 SQIVND, per germline (reference sequence). The CDR3 totals 13 residues. Trimming at V came to 7 bases and at J to 1 base, leaving 3 bases not matched to a gene. The PCR used 60 Vbeta and 13 Jbeta primers. Profiled with immunoSEQ multiplex PCR; TCRdb holds only in-frame clones, not every one. Here the sample spans some 120,000 clones, under 85% being singletons. Study findings and constraints: V- and J-gene trimming in TCR beta was tied to a missense DCLRE1C variant by an analysis performed later. Immune exposure data for these donors was limited to CMV serostatus.

V usage is TRBV19 and J usage is TRBJ1-2; 7 positions match TRBD1. Sequenced sample: PBMCs. This receptor was taken from a man younger than 40 in good health and CMV-seronegative. The CDR3 region has the DNA TGTGCCAGTAACGACAGGGTTAACTATGGCTACACCTTC. Translating it yields CASNDRVNYGYTF.